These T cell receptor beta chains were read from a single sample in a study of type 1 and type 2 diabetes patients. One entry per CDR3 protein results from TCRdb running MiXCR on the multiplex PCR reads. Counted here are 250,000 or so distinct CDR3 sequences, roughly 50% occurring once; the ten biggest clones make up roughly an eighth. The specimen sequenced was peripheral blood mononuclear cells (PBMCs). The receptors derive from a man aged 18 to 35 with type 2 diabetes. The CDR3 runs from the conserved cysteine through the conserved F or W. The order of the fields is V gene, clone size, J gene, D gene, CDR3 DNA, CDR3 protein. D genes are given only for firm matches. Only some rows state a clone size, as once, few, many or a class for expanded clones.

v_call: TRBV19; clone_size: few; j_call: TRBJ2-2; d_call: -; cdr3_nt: TGTGCCAGTAGTATAGAGGAATCCACCGGGGAGCTGTTTTTT; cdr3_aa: CASSIEESTGELFF
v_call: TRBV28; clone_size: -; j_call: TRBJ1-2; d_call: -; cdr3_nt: TGTGCCAGCAGTTACAGTCCGGGACGAGATGGCTACACCTTC; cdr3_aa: CASSYSPGRDGYTF
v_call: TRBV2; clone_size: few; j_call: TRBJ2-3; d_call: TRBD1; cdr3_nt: TGTGCCACCAGTGATTTAGGCCAGGGGGCCAATACGCAGTATTTT; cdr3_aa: CATSDLGQGANTQYF
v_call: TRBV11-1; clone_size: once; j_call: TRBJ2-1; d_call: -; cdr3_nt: TGTGCCAGCAGCTTAGGACCAAACAATAAGCAGTTCTTC; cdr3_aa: CASSLGPNNKQFF
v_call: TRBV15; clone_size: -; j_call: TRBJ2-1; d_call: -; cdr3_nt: TGTGCCACCAGCAGAGAGGTTATGGGGCTAGGGTGGAATGAGCAGTTCTTC; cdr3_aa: CATSREVMGLGWNEQFF
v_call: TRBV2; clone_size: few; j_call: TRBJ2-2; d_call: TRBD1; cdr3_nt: TGTGCCAGCAGAGGGGACAGCGGGGAGCTGTTTTTT; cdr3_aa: CASRGDSGELFF
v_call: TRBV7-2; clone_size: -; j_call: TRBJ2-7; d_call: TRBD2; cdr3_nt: TGTGCCAGCAGCTTAGTGGGAGGGGAGGTGCAGTACTTC; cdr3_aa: CASSLVGGEVQYF
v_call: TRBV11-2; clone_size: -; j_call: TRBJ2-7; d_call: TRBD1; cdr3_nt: TGTGCCAGCAGCTACTGGGACAGGGGTTATTACGAGCAGTACTTC; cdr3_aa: CASSYWDRGYYEQYF
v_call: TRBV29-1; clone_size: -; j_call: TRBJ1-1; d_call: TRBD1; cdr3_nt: TGCAGCGTTAGGACAGGGAACACTGAAGCTTTCTTT; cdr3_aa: CSVRTGNTEAFF
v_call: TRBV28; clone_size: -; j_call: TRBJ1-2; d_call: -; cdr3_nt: TGTGCCAGCAGTCCCCTCCAGTTAACCTATGGCTACACCTTC; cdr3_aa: CASSPLQLTYGYTF
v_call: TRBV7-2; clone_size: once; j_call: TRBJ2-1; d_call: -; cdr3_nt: TGTGCCAGCAGCACAGTCCGGGACTCACGTGAGCAGTTCTTC; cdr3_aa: CASSTVRDSREQFF
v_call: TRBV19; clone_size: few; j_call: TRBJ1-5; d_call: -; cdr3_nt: TGTGCCAGTAGTACTGGTAATCAGCCCCAGCATTTT; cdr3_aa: CASSTGNQPQHF
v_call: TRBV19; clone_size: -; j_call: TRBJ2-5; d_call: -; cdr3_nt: TGTGCCAGTAGTATGGCGTCGGGGCCTGGTGGGGAGACCCAGTACTTC; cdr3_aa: CASSMASGPGGETQYF
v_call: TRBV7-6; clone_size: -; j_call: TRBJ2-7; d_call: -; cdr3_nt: TGTGCCAGCAGCTTAGAGCTAGGCTACGAGCAGTACTTC; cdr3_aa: CASSLELGYEQYF
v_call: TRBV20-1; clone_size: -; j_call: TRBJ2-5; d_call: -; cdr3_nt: TGCAGTGCTAGAGACAGTGAGACCCAGTACTTC; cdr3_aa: CSARDSETQYF
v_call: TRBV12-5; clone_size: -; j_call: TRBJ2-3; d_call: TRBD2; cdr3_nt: TGTGCCAGCACTCGAGCGGGAGGACCAGATACGCAGTATTTT; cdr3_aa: CASTRAGGPDTQYF
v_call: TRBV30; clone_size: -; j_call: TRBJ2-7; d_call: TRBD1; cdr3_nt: TGTGCCAGGCGATTCGGGACAGGGCTTTTCTCCCCCGACGAGCAGTACTTC; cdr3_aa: CARRFGTGLFSPDEQYF
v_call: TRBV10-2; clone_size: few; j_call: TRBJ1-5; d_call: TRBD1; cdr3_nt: TGCGCCAGCAGTGAGGGGGACAGGATTAGCAATCAGCCCCAGCATTTT; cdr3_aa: CASSEGDRISNQPQHF
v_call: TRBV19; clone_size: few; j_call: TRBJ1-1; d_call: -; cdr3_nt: TGTGCCAGTCCCCCGGGAGATACAAACGGGGAAGCTTTCTTT; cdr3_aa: CASPPGDTNGEAFF
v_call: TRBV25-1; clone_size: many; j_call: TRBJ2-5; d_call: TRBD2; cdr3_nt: TGTGCCAGCAGGCTAGCGGGGGGAGAGACCCAGTACTTC; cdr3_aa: CASRLAGGETQYF
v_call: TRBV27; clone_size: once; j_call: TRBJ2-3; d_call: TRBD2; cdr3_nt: TGTGCCAGCAGTTCTGCGGGAGGGGCGAATACGCAGTATTTT; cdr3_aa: CASSSAGGANTQYF
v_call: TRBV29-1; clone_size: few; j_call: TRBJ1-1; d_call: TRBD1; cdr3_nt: TGCAGCGTTGCTAGACAGGGCACTGAAGCTTTCTTT; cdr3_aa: CSVARQGTEAFF
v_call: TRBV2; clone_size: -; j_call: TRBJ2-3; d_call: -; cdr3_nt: TGTGCCAGCGGGGGACGTACGCAGTATTTT; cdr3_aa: CASGGRTQYF
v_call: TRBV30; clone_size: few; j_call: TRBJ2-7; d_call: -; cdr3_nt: TGTGCCTGGAGGTTGGGGTACGAGCAGTACTTC; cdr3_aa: CAWRLGYEQYF
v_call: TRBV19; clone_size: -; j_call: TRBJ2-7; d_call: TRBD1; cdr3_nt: TGTGCCAGTAGTGCCCAGGGGGCCCCCTCCTACGAGCAGTACTTC; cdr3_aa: CASSAQGAPSYEQYF
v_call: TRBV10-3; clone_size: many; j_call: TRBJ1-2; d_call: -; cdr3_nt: TGTGCCATCAGCGACGGCCCAGGATGGAACTATGGCTACACCTTC; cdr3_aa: CAISDGPGWNYGYTF
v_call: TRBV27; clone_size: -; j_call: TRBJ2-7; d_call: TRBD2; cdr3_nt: TGTGCCAGCAGTCTTATCGGGACTAGGTTATACGAGCAGTACTTC; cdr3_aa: CASSLIGTRLYEQYF
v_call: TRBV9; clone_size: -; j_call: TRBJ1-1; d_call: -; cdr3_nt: TGTGCCAGCAGCGTAGGGACGGGGCGGATGAACACTGAAGCTTTCTTT; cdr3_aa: CASSVGTGRMNTEAFF
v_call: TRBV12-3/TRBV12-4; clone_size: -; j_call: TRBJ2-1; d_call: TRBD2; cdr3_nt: TGTGCCAGCGGGCAAAGCGGGAGTTTCTACAATGAGCAGTTCTTC; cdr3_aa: CASGQSGSFYNEQFF
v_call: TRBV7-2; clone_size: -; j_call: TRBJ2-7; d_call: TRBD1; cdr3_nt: TGTGCCAGCAGGGATAGGACAGGGCCGTACGAGCAGTACTTC; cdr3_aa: CASRDRTGPYEQYF
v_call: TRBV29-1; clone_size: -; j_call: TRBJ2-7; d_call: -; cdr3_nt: TGCAGCGTTTCTGACGGCTACGAGCAGTACTTC; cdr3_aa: CSVSDGYEQYF
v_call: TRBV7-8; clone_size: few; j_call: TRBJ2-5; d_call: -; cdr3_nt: TGTGCCAACATCCCCCTAGGTGAACAAGAGACCCAGTACTTC; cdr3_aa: CANIPLGEQETQYF